These T cell receptor beta chains were read from a single sample in a study of response to subunit inactivated influenza vaccine. Using its own MiXCR run on the RT-PCR reads, TCRdb lists one record per CDR3 protein. This sample has 540,000 or so distinct CDR3 sequences, with roughly 13% found just once. This material consisted of PBMCs from blood, taken roughly 45 days after vaccination. The source of these receptors is a man aged 50 to 59 who received an inactivated influenza vaccine. Both conserved end residues are part of each CDR3. The D gene is left open where the match is weak. Rows give clone size only sometimes, using once, few, many, or a class for an expanded clone.

abundance	v_gene	d_gene	j_gene	len	CDR3nt	CDR3aa
many	TRBV6-4	NA	TRBJ2-3	15	TGTGCCAGTTCCCCCTCGGGGGAACGCACAGATACGCAGTATTTT	CASSPSGERTDTQYF
few	TRBV7-3	NA	TRBJ2-1	15	TGTGCCAGCAGCTTTGGGACAACCTCCTACAATGAGCAGTTCTTC	CASSFGTTSYNEQFF
many	TRBV7-2	NA	TRBJ2-1	13	TGTGCCAGCAGCTTATACGCCTACAATGAGCAGTTCTTC	CASSLYAYNEQFF
NA	TRBV10-3	TRBD1	TRBJ2-7	14	TGTGCCATCAGTGGGGAGACAGGGCCCTACGAGGAGTACTTC	CAISGETGPYEEYF
many	TRBV12-3/TRBV12-4	TRBD1	TRBJ2-1	14	TGTGCCAGCAGCACCGGGACAGGGCGGAATGAGCAGTTCTTC	CASSTGTGRNEQFF
few	TRBV20-1	NA	TRBJ1-5	13	TGCAGTGCTCTGGACAGTAGCAATCAGCCCCAGCATTTT	CSALDSSNQPQHF
few	TRBV10-3	TRBD1	TRBJ1-1	15	TGTGCCACCTCGAAAGGACAGGGAACGAACACTGAAGCTTTCTTT	CATSKGQGTNTEAFF
NA	TRBV7-2	NA	TRBJ2-1	15	TGTGCCAGCAGCTTAGCCGGGGAGCCCTGGTCGGAGCAGTTCTTC	CASSLAGEPWSEQFF
few	TRBV12-3/TRBV12-4	NA	TRBJ2-7	13	TGTGCCAGCAGTTTAAATGTCGGGTACGAGCAGTACTTC	CASSLNVGYEQYF
NA	TRBV3-1	NA	TRBJ2-1	13	TGTGCCAGCAGCCCACGTACGGGGAATGAGCAGTTCTTC	CASSPRTGNEQFF
NA	TRBV10-3	TRBD2	TRBJ2-2	16	TGTGCCATCAGTGGACTAGCGGGGGGTCTAACCGGGGAGCTGTTTTTT	CAISGLAGGLTGELFF
few	TRBV20-1	NA	TRBJ2-1	13	TGCAGTGCTCGTGGACAGTCCTACAATGAGCAGTTCTTC	CSARGQSYNEQFF
few	TRBV10-3	TRBD2	TRBJ2-5	17	TGTGCCAGCAGTGAGTCGGGACTAGCGGGAGGGCCGCAGACCCAGTACTTC	CASSESGLAGGPQTQYF
few	TRBV6-5	NA	TRBJ2-7	16	TGTGCCAGCAGTTACTCCATGGGGGGGCGGGTCTACGAGCAGTACTTC	CASSYSMGGRVYEQYF
NA	TRBV5-1	NA	TRBJ2-7	15	TGCGCCAGCAGCTTGGTTTCAGGGGGGTCCTACGAGCAGTACTTC	CASSLVSGGSYEQYF
few	TRBV5-6	NA	TRBJ1-2	15	TGTGCCAGCAGCTTGCCGGGTACTTATAACTATGGCTACACCTTC	CASSLPGTYNYGYTF
NA	TRBV7-6	TRBD2	TRBJ2-3	19	TGTGCCAGCAGCGCGCGCCCGGGACTAGCGGGAGAGTCCACAGATACGCAGTATTTT	CASSARPGLAGESTDTQYF
few	TRBV5-6	TRBD2	TRBJ2-1	15	TGTGCCAGCAGCCGTTGGGCGGGAGGTTACAATGAGCAGTTCTTC	CASSRWAGGYNEQFF
few	TRBV29-1	TRBD1	TRBJ2-3	15	TGCAGCGTTGAACAGGGGGCACCTATCACAGATACGCAGTATTTT	CSVEQGAPITDTQYF
NA	TRBV20-1	TRBD1	TRBJ2-3	15	TGCAGTGCTGTAACCGGGACAGGGGAGACAGATACGCAGTATTTT	CSAVTGTGETDTQYF